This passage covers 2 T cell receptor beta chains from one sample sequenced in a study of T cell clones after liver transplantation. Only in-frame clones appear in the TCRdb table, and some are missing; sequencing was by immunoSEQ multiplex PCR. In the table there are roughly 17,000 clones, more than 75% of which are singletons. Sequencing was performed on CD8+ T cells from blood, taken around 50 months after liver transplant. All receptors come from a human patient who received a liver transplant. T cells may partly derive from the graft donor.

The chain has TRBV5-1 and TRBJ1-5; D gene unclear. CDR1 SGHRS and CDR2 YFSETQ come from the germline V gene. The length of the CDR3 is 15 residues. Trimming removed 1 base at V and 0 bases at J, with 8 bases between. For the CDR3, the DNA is TGCGCCAGCAGCTTGTTCGGGAATAGCAATCAGCCCCAGCATTTT. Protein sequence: CASSLFGNSNQPQHF.

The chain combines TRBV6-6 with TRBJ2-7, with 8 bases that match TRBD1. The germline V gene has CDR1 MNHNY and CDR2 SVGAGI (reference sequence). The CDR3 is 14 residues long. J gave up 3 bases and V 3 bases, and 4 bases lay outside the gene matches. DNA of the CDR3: TGTGCCAGCAGTTATAGTGGACAGGGCTACGAGCAGTACTTC. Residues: CASSYSGQGYEQYF.